Sequencing of this T cell receptor (beta chain) was carried out in a study of T cell repertoires in cytomegalovirus infection. Study-level points and caveats: Summed frequency of shared TCR beta families picked out CMV carriers who also had the relevant HLA. CMV-specific HLA-C-restricted TCR beta clonotypes dominated the ex vivo response.

This CDR3 comprises 15 residues. The V gene's germline CDR1 is SGHTA and CDR2 FQGNSA. The V and J ends lost 3 bases and 4 bases respectively, with 15 bases between them. Using its own MiXCR run on the reads, TCRdb lists one record per CDR3 protein. This sample has 200,000 to 300,000 distinct CDR3 sequences, with 6.5% found just once. This clonotype showed up many times. The antigen is undetermined. This clonotype was obtained from a human donor in good health (CMV status not recorded). Some clones in this sample may be carry-over from other donors' samples. The rearrangement links TRBV7-2 to TRBJ2-5; possibly TRBD2 for D (6 bases). Specimen: PBMCs. The CDR3 DNA reads TGTGCCAGCAGCTTGGGTCTGGCGGGACCAGAGACCCAGTACTTC. Translating it yields CASSLGLAGPETQYF.